The 15 T cell receptor beta chains below come from one sample, sequenced in a study of cytotoxic CD8 clonotypes in ibrutinib-treated CLL. TCRdb's table, derived via immunoSEQ multiplex PCR, lists solely in-frame clones and lacks some. The table has about 97,000 clones, roughly three quarters seen once; the top ten hold 20% to 25%. The sequences come from PBMCs, collected after 24 months of ibrutinib treatment. These receptor sequences come from a human donor with chronic lymphocytic leukemia.

The J gene is TRBJ1-2, the V gene TRBV29-1, with D perhaps matching TRBD1 (5 bases). V lost 4 bases to trimming and J lost 6 bases, with 9 bases between them. CDR1 is SQVTM, CDR2 ANQGSEA, per germline. CDR3 length: 11 amino acids. DNA for the CDR3: TGCAGCGTTGCAGGGACCCATGGCTACACCTTC. Protein: CSVAGTHGYTF.

This clone has just one count. CDR3 loop: CASSGSFQRGLGNEQFF. In DNA form, the CDR3 reads TGCGCCAGCAGTGGGTCCTTTCAGCGGGGGCTTGGGAATGAGCAGTTCTTC. The rearrangement joins TRBV10-1 to TRBJ2-1; TRBD2 matches 8 bases. J was trimmed by 7 bases and V by 4 bases; bases with no gene match: 15. CDR3 size: 17 residues. Germline loops: CDR1 WNHNN, CDR2 SYGVQD (reference sequence).

This clone occurred a few times. The gene calls are TRBV7-6 and TRBJ1-4, with D uncertain. Trimming removed 4 bases at V and 9 bases at J, with 12 bases between. The germline gives CDR1 SGHVS, CDR2 FNYEAQ. This CDR3 has 13 residues. CDR3 protein: CASSSLDGQKLFF. CDR3 coding DNA: TGTGCCAGCAGCTCCCTCGACGGTCAAAAACTGTTTTTT.

The CDR3 nucleotides read TGTGCCAGCAGCCAAGATCCGAGGTCCCAACCCACTGAAGCTTTCTTT. It translates to CASSQDPRSQPTEAFF. The V call is TRBV4-2, the J call TRBJ1-1; D not resolved. Germline V gene sequence: CDR1 LGHNA, CDR2 YNFKEQ. V was clipped by 0 bases and J by 4 bases, with 15 bases between them. The CDR3 is 16 residues long.

This clone was counted only a few times. This chain connects TRBV29-1 to TRBJ2-7; the match to TRBD1 covers 8 bases. Trimming removed 4 bases from V and 5 bases from J; junction bases left unmatched: 7. CDR1 SQVTM and CDR2 ANQGSEA come from the germline V gene. The CDR3 runs 13 residues. CDR3 in DNA: TGCAGCGTTGCCCCCGGACAGGGTCACGAGCAGTACTTC. This sequence encodes CSVAPGQGHEQYF.

The V and J genes are TRBV18 and TRBJ2-2, with D perhaps TRBD2 (6 bases). With 1 base removed from V and 5 bases from J, the gap between germline ends came to 17 bases. This CDR3 is 17 amino acids long. The V gene's germline CDR1 is KGHSH and CDR2 LQKENI. The CDR3 DNA reads TGTGCCAGCTCACCACAGCTGCGAGCGGGTCGAACCGGGGAGCTGTTTTTT. Translating it yields CASSPQLRAGRTGELFF.

V gene TRBV18 combines with J gene TRBJ2-4; the match to TRBD1 covers 7 bases. Germline-derived CDR1 and CDR2 are KGHSH and LQKENI. The CDR3 has 14 amino acids. Germline trimming cut 6 bases from V and 7 bases from J; bases unmatched to any gene: 9. CDR3 in DNA: TGTGCCAGCTCTCTCACAGGGGCGGAGAACATTCAGTACTTC. Residues: CASSLTGAENIQYF.

This clone was seen more than once but under ten times. The chain couples TRBV10-3 to TRBJ2-1; 11 nucleotides align to TRBD2. Germline V CDR1 and CDR2: ENHRY, SYGVKD. J gave up 7 bases and V 0 bases, and 5 bases lay outside the gene matches. CDR3 length equals 16 residues. CDR3 DNA: TGTGCCATCAGTGAGTCACCTAGCGGGAGGTTAAATGAGCAGTTCTTC. Translating gives CAISESPSGRLNEQFF.

A single count supports this clone. The rearrangement uses TRBV18 and TRBJ2-7; weak D call: TRBD1 (5 bases). This CDR3 is 14 amino acids long. The germline V gene encodes CDR1 KGHSH and CDR2 LQKENI. Trimming pared 1 base from V and 6 bases from J, leaving 13 bases between. CDR3 bases: TGTGCCAGCTCACCACTCAGGGAACCTGGCGAGCAGTACTTC. Translation: CASSPLREPGEQYF.

The genes are TRBV4-3 and TRBJ1-1, with TRBD1 matching 9 bases. V lost 4 bases and J lost 5; bases outside the gene matches: 8. The CDR3 sequence is 15 residues long. CDR1 is LGHNA and CDR2 is YSLEER in the germline V gene. CDR3 protein: CASSPSTGGWTEAFF. CDR3 sequence (DNA): TGCGCCAGCAGCCCCTCAACAGGGGGCTGGACTGAAGCTTTCTTT.

The chain is built from TRBV10-3 and TRBJ2-7; 10 bases are a match to TRBD1. V shed 6 bases and J 5 bases; nucleotides not matched to a gene: 10. This CDR3 has 15 residues. Germline V gene data show CDR1 as ENHRY and CDR2 as SYGVKD. The CDR3 protein is CAISEPGQGWDEQYF. The CDR3 DNA reads as TGTGCCATCAGCGAACCGGGACAGGGGTGGGACGAGCAGTACTTC.

The chain employs TRBV7-3 and TRBJ2-2; 10 positions match TRBD2. V lost 4 bases, J lost 5 bases, and 4 bases stayed unmatched. Germline V gene data show CDR1 as SGHTA and CDR2 as FQGTGA. The CDR3 loop spans 15 amino acids. The CDR3, as DNA: TGTGCCAGCAGCTCCCGGACTAGCGGAACCGGGGAGCTGTTTTTT. Protein sequence: CASSSRTSGTGELFF.

This sequence joins TRBV28 and TRBJ2-1, with 8 bases lining up with TRBD2. The CDR3 runs to 14 residues. Germline V gene sequence: CDR1 MDHEN, CDR2 SYDVKM. The V gene end was trimmed by 5 bases and the J gene end by 8 bases; junction bases not matched to a gene: 8. CDR3 in DNA: TGTGCCAGCAGTCGACTAGCGTTGAGAGATGAGCAGTTCTTC. Translating it yields CASSRLALRDEQFF.

J is TRBJ2-7 and V is TRBV5-4, with 7 bases fitting TRBD1. Germline V CDR1 and CDR2: SGHNT, YYREEE (reference sequence). The CDR3 is 13 amino acids. V trimming: 8 bases; J trimming: 5 bases; junction bases outside the gene matches: 10. The CDR3 region has the DNA TGTGCCAGTCGGACAGGAATAGCCGACGAGCAGTACTTC. Its protein product is CASRTGIADEQYF.

J is TRBJ2-7 and V is TRBV19; 10 positions match TRBD2. Germline values: CDR1 LNHDA, CDR2 SQIVND (reference sequence). With 5 bases clipped from V and 2 bases from J, the junction kept 9 bases outside the gene matches. The CDR3 has 16 amino acids. CDR3 in DNA: TGTGCCAGTAGTCTCAACCCTAGCGGGAGAACCTACGAGCAGTACTTC. Its translation: CASSLNPSGRTYEQYF. Full variable domain (outside the CDR3, taken from reference TRBV19 and TRBJ2-7): DGGITQSPKYLFRKEGQNVTLSCEQNLNHDAMYWYRQDPGQGLRLIYYSQIVNDFQKGDIAEGYSVSREKKESFPLTVTSAQKNPTAFYLCASSLNPSGRTYEQYFGPGTRLTVT.